The next 28 T cell receptor beta chains were all read from a single sample in a study of shared clonotypes between healthy human individuals. Clones were read by immunoSEQ multiplex PCR, and TCRdb kept only the in-frame ones, dropping some. The table has 450,000 to 600,000 clones, approximately 79% seen once. The sequencing sample was made of PBMCs. Receptors were obtained from a woman aged 40 to 55 in good health. Some clones in this sample may be carry-over from other donors' samples.

The J gene is TRBJ2-3, the V gene TRBV5-1, with D uncertain. The CDR3 loop spans 16 amino acids. Per germline, CDR1 SGHRS and CDR2 YFSETQ. Trimming left V 4 bases short and J 0 bases short, with 15 bases between. DNA for the CDR3: TGCGCCAGCAGCACTGGACGGGCTGATAGCACAGATACGCAGTATTTT. Amino acids: CASSTGRADSTDTQYF.

This rearrangement joins TRBV30 to TRBJ1-3; D is uncertain. Trimming left V 8 bases short and J 0 bases short, with 8 bases between. The CDR3 spans 12 residues. Germline CDR1 reads GTSNPN; CDR2 reads SVGIG (reference sequence). CDR3 residues: CAITLSGNTIYF. CDR3 coding DNA: TGTGCCATTACCCTCTCTGGAAACACCATATATTTT.

The genes are TRBV4-3 and TRBJ2-3, with a tentative D call TRBD1 (5 bases). Germline lookup yields CDR1 LGHNA and CDR2 YSLEER. Trimming removed 0 bases at V and 6 bases at J, with 13 bases between. CDR3 length: 15 residues. This chain's CDR3 is CASSQDRRGGDTQYF. DNA of the CDR3: TGCGCCAGCAGCCAAGATCGAAGGGGCGGCGATACGCAGTATTTT.

This rearrangement joins TRBV6-5 to TRBJ2-7; 11 bases map to TRBD1. The CDR3 length is 15 residues. V lost 6 bases, J lost 2 bases, and 6 bases stayed unmatched. Germline assignment: CDR1 MNHEY and CDR2 SVGAGI. CDR3 nucleotide sequence: TGTGCCAGCAGATCTGGACAGGGGGCAGCCTACGAGCAGTACTTC. It encodes CASRSGQGAAYEQYF.

This clone was seen a handful of times. The V and J genes are TRBV10-2 and TRBJ2-7, with TRBD2 matching over 9 bases. Germline V CDR1 and CDR2: WSHSY, SAAADI. V lost 2 bases to trimming and J lost 6 bases; unmatched junction nucleotides: 8. The CDR3 runs 15 residues. CDR3 nucleotides: TGCGCCAGCAGTGAGATGGCGGGAGGGGTGGTCGAGCAGTACTTC. Amino acids: CASSEMAGGVVEQYF.

The J gene is TRBJ2-7, the V gene TRBV15; 11 bases fit TRBD2. The germline CDR1 and CDR2 sequences are LNHNV and YYDKDF (reference sequence). The CDR3 runs 18 residues. J was trimmed by 5 bases and V by 1 base; bases with no gene match: 13. The CDR3 DNA reads TGTGCCACCAGCAGAGGCCGGGGAGGGCTAGCGGGAGGCCACGAGCAGTACTTC. Its translation is CATSRGRGGLAGGHEQYF.

A remark on this clone: One base separates it from a far larger clone, so it is likely a read error. This sample includes further DNA sequences coding for the same CDR3. V and J are TRBV4-1 and TRBJ2-7; the D is unclear. Trimming stripped 2 bases from V and 2 bases from J, with 19 bases between. CDR3 length: 17 residues. The germline V gene has CDR1 MGHRA and CDR2 YSYEKL. The CDR3 DNA follows: TGCGCCAGCAGCCAACCCCTAACGACTTATACCCCCTACGAGCAGTACTTC. Protein sequence: CASSQPLTTYTPYEQYF.

V gene TRBV10-3 combines with J gene TRBJ1-1; D is perhaps TRBD1 (6 bases). This CDR3 comprises 15 residues. Germline lookup yields CDR1 ENHRY and CDR2 SYGVKD. The ends were cut back, 6 bases at V and 6 bases at J, with 20 bases in the middle. The CDR3 DNA is TGTGCCATCAGGGGAGGGGACCAGGGGAGCGCTGAAGCTTTCTTT. Translation: CAIRGGDQGSAEAFF.

The CDR3 sequence is CASCRDYSSTDTQYF. The CDR3 DNA follows: TGTGCCAGCTGTCGGGACTACTCTAGCACAGATACGCAGTATTTT. The chain is built from TRBV27 and TRBJ2-3, with 7 bases lining up with TRBD2. The CDR3 totals 15 residues. Losses at the gene ends were 8 bases for V and 0 bases for J; bases not matched to a gene: 8. Germline V gene sequence: CDR1 MNHEY, CDR2 SMNVEV (reference sequence).

A note on this clone: The sample carries other DNA sequences with the same CDR3. The rearrangement joins TRBV19 to TRBJ2-7; the D gene could be TRBD1 or TRBD2 (5 bases each). The CDR3 sequence is 13 residues long. Germline V gives CDR1 LNHDA, CDR2 SQIVND (reference sequence). Trimming left V 10 bases short and J 2 bases short, with 15 bases between. This CDR3 is CATARQGAYEQYF. The CDR3 region has the DNA TGTGCCACCGCGCGGCAGGGAGCCTACGAGCAGTACTTC.

This clone was recorded a few times. The chain recombines TRBV6-6 with TRBJ1-2; D is unclear. There are 12 residues in the CDR3. Deletions cut 6 bases from V and 2 bases from J, with 7 bases between. Germline lookup yields CDR1 MNHNY and CDR2 SVGAGI (reference sequence). In nucleotides, the CDR3 is TGTGCCAGCAGACCCCAGAACTATGGCTACACCTTC. This translates into CASRPQNYGYTF.

The genes are TRBV19 and TRBJ2-5; TRBD1 agrees at 7 bases. This CDR3 has 14 residues. Germline CDR1 is LNHDA and CDR2 is SQIVND (reference sequence). The V and J ends lost 7 bases and 2 bases, in that order; junction bases with no gene match: 7. The CDR3 DNA reads as TGTGCCAGTACGGACAGGCAAAATCAAGAGACCCAGTACTTC. Protein product: CASTDRQNQETQYF.

This sequence joins TRBV7-9 and TRBJ1-6; 9 bases fit TRBD1. The germline V gene has CDR1 SEHNR and CDR2 FQNEAQ (reference sequence). Losses at the gene ends were 2 bases for V and 10 bases for J; bases not matched to a gene: 6. CDR3 length equals 15 residues. This CDR3 reads CASSLPGQGESPLHF. The CDR3 DNA reads as TGTGCCAGCAGCTTACCGGGACAGGGAGAATCACCCCTCCACTTT.

This clone was recorded only once. The CDR3 here is CASSELPANTGELFF. For the CDR3, the DNA is TGTGCCAGCAGTGAACTCCCGGCGAACACCGGGGAGCTGTTTTTT. The rearrangement uses TRBV6-1 and TRBJ2-2; the D is unclear. The CDR3 totals 15 residues. V lost 2 bases and J lost 0, with 7 bases in between. CDR1 and CDR2 (germline): MNHNS, SASEGT.

This clone was seen just once. Distinct nucleotide sequences in the sample also encode this CDR3. The CDR3 reads CASSLGLATDTQYF. DNA for the CDR3: TGCGCCAGCAGCTTGGGACTAGCTACAGATACGCAGTATTTT. This chain uses TRBV5-1 with TRBJ2-3; 7 positions agree with TRBD2. V lost 0 bases and J lost 3; bases outside the gene matches: 1. This CDR3 is 14 amino acids long. Germline-derived CDR1 and CDR2 are SGHRS and YFSETQ.

The CDR3 is CASSLVGSSGNTIYF. For the CDR3, the DNA is TGTGCCAGCAGCTTAGTTGGATCCTCTGGAAACACCATATATTTT. V is TRBV11-2 and J is TRBJ1-3; D ambiguous. CDR1 is SGHAT, CDR2 FQNNGV, per germline. The length of the CDR3 is 15 residues. V gave up 1 base and J gave up 0 bases, with 7 bases separating them.

The chain links TRBV2 to TRBJ2-7; 7 nucleotides align to TRBD1. This CDR3 contains 13 residues. The junction had 5 bases not matched to a gene; V was cut back by 3 bases and J by 6 bases. Germline V lookup: CDR1 SNHLY, CDR2 FYNNEI. CDR3 sequence: CASSDPGQSEQYF. CDR3 nucleotides: TGTGCCAGCAGTGACCCGGGACAGAGCGAGCAGTACTTC.

In this sample, this clone turned up once. The V gene is TRBV29-1, the J gene TRBJ2-5; 10 nucleotides agree with TRBD2. The V segment lost 5 bases and the J segment 5 bases; nucleotides outside the gene matches: 5. CDR1 and CDR2 (germline): SQVTM, ANQGSEA. The CDR3 has 13 residues. The CDR3 nucleotides are TGCAGCGTTCGTTTTAGCGGGGGGGAGACCCAGTACTTC. Translating gives CSVRFSGGETQYF.

The rearrangement joins TRBV6-5 to TRBJ1-2; 8 nucleotides align to TRBD1. Germline trimming cut 6 bases from V and 7 bases from J; bases unmatched to any gene: 10. Germline CDR1 reads MNHEY; CDR2 reads SVGAGI. The CDR3 is 14 amino acids. CDR3 nucleotide sequence: TGTGCCAGCAGCCCGACAGGGGTGGTTGGTGGCTACACCTTC. Its protein is CASSPTGVVGGYTF.

This rearrangement joins TRBV20-1 to TRBJ2-5; no reliable D call. The CDR3 is 11 amino acids. Trimming left V 3 bases short and J 2 bases short, with 4 bases between. Germline lookup yields CDR1 DFQATT and CDR2 SNEGSKA (reference sequence). The CDR3 is CSARLQETQYF. The CDR3 DNA reads as TGCAGTGCTAGGCTACAAGAGACCCAGTACTTC.

In its sample, this clone was seen once. Other DNA variants within this sample encode the same CDR3. The chain employs TRBV28 and TRBJ2-5; no clear D. Germline-derived CDR1 and CDR2 are MDHEN and SYDVKM. Trimming took off 2 bases at V and 5 bases at J, with 6 bases between the two ends. The CDR3 consists of 12 residues. The chain's CDR3 is CASSLLRETQYF. CDR3 sequence (DNA): TGTGCCAGCAGTTTACTACGGGAGACCCAGTACTTC.

V gene TRBV28 combines with J gene TRBJ2-7; 13 bases line up with TRBD2. V lost 7 bases to trimming and J lost 6 bases; unmatched junction nucleotides: 6. Germline V CDR1 and CDR2: MDHEN, SYDVKM. This CDR3 spans 14 amino acids. The CDR3 reads CASIEGLAGAEQYF. CDR3 bases: TGTGCCAGCATAGAAGGACTAGCGGGAGCCGAGCAGTACTTC.

This chain connects TRBV6-6 to TRBJ1-6; 9 bases match TRBD1. This CDR3 has 14 residues. Trimming took 2 bases from V and 9 from J; bases not matched to a gene: 2. Germline-derived CDR1 and CDR2 are MNHNY and SVGAGI (reference sequence). As DNA, the CDR3 is TGTGCCAGCAGTTACACAGGGGGCGGTTCACCCCTCCACTTT. Amino acid sequence: CASSYTGGGSPLHF.

The genes are TRBV11-3 and TRBJ2-1, with a tentative D call TRBD2 (6 bases). Germline V lookup: CDR1 SGHNT, CDR2 YENEEA. This CDR3 contains 14 residues. V lost 1 base and J lost 5, with 9 bases in between. Here the CDR3 reads CASSLGSGDNEQFF. The CDR3 region has the DNA TGTGCCAGCAGCTTAGGATCGGGGGACAATGAGCAGTTCTTC.

This chain links TRBV7-2 with TRBJ2-7; no firm D call. The germline CDR1 and CDR2 sequences are SGHTA and FQGNSA. V dropped 5 bases and J dropped 0 bases, with 14 bases sitting between them. This CDR3 has 15 amino acids. The CDR3 DNA reads as TGTGCCAGCAGCCATCCCAGCGCCGGCTCCTACGAGCAGTACTTC. Its protein is CASSHPSAGSYEQYF.

This clone was counted a few times. This CDR3 is CAWNPGANVLTF. The CDR3 region has the DNA TGTGCCTGGAATCCTGGGGCCAACGTCCTGACTTTC. V and J are TRBV30 and TRBJ2-6, with D uncertain. The CDR3 is 12 residues long. Deletions cut 4 bases from V and 2 bases from J, with 3 bases between. The germline gives CDR1 GTSNPN, CDR2 SVGIG (reference sequence).

The rearrangement joins TRBV29-1 to TRBJ2-4; 13 positions match TRBD2. V was clipped by 6 bases and J by 7 bases; unmatched bases: 6. CDR3 length: 14 amino acids. Germline V lookup: CDR1 SQVTM, CDR2 ANQGSEA. CDR3 sequence: CSVGLAGVPNIQYF. The CDR3 DNA sequence: TGCAGCGTAGGACTAGCGGGAGTACCCAACATTCAGTACTTC.

In DNA form, the CDR3 reads TGTGCCAGCAGCTTAGATAGGGAACAGGGAGGCTACACCTTC. Its protein product is CASSLDREQGGYTF. The gene calls are TRBV11-2 and TRBJ1-2; D possibly corresponds to TRBD1 (6 bases). In germline, CDR1 is SGHAT, CDR2 FQNNGV. Trimming stripped 0 bases from V and 8 bases from J, with 13 bases between. CDR3 length equals 14 residues.